This T cell receptor (beta chain) was profiled in a study of OX40 agonist ivuxolimab in advanced cancers. Background on the study: The treatment was a fully human IgG2 OX40 agonist, ivuxolimab. Notes on the study in general: Among T cells, CD8+ cells averaged more expanded clones than CD4+ cells.

Assay: immunoSEQ multiplex PCR; the TCRdb copy retains only in-frame clones and omits some. The repertoire holds 100,000 to 150,000 clones, with approximately 90% as singletons. This clone was recorded only once. Its antigen remains unknown. V shed 1 base and J 0 bases; nucleotides not matched to a gene: 5. CDR3 length equals 15 residues. Germline CDR1 and CDR2: GTSNPN and SVGIG (reference sequence). On cycle 4 day 1 and cycle 7 day 1, as well as at baseline, blood was sampled. This receptor was obtained from an adult with an advanced solid tumor such as melanoma, head and neck, liver or kidney cancer. This rearrangement joins TRBV30 to TRBJ1-1; 7 bases map to TRBD1. Here the sequenced sample was CD4+ or CD8+ T cells sorted from blood, taken in a trial of the OX40 agonist ivuxolimab. The CDR3 spells CAWSAGTVMNTEAFF. Here the CDR3 DNA reads TGTGCCTGGAGTGCCGGGACAGTCATGAACACTGAAGCTTTCTTT.